The entry below describes one T cell receptor (beta chain). Its antigen remains undetermined. The input lacks base qualities; no much larger clone sits a single base away. This sample was included in a study of identifying expanded T cells in peripheral blood (dated by TCRdb to between 2018 and 2021). Broadly, across the study: Technical replicates were generated by sequencing separate aliquots of the same genomic DNA pool, and four replicates were compared pairwise. What the research found in general, with its limitations: Across all healthy-donor time intervals, the beta-binomial model significantly cut both the number of clones called differentially abundant and the false-positive rate. The authors expected that biological variance in healthy repertoires might rise further over much longer intervals, such as months to years. In all healthy donors, the variance in clone template counts between samples taken about 14 days apart rose significantly as total template count increased. The binomial model flagged 0.9 to 1.5 differentially abundant clones between technical replicates, compared with approximately 15 over about 2 weeks and approximately 19 over roughly 4 weeks.

TCRbeta CDR3 regions were profiled by bias-controlled multiplex PCR amplification of genomic DNA with the immunoSEQ Assay. Processing in the source paper ran as follows. To quantify the absolute abundance of each unique TCRbeta CDR3 region, the sequences were collapsed and filtered. Differential abundance was assessed using a binomial (Fisher-equivalent) model and a beta-binomial model in which time-dependent variance fitted from healthy donors was added. Clones with fewer than 5 combined templates were excluded, and clones with Benjamini-Hochberg FDR below 0.01 were called differentially abundant. Using the form v = (b*log(k)+a)^2, the beta-binomial variance was modeled as a function of the total template count across the two samples. What TCRdb holds here is the immuneACCESS table cut down to in-frame rearrangements. Part of the clones is not present; checked against another copy, under half of the missing clones reflect an unresolved V gene, and the others are unexplained. V and J calls and clone size follow that table, whereas D and trimming were derived from the DNA. Across this sample there are around 120,000 clones, with 84% seen only once. Roughly 3.3% of the sample comes from the top ten.

V and J lose 5 bases and 0 bases, and a span of 7 bases separates them. CDR3 length: 14 amino acids, cysteine to phenylalanine. Only CDR3 DNA remains: 42 bases, in frame from the first base. The germline V gene (reference sequence) supplies CDR1 LNHDA and CDR2 SQIVND. No immune events such as infections were documented for the healthy donors during the collection period. Blood repertoires from healthy donors were used as a training cohort for calibrating time-dependent variance in a beta-binomial model of differential abundance of T-cell clones. The training cohort was composed of roughly 10 healthy donors, 3 female and 7 male. The donors were between about 29 and 64 years old, with an average age of 43 years. Whole blood was collected from each healthy donor at three time points spaced 2 to 3 weeks apart and obtained from a commercial supplier. For immunosequencing, genomic DNA was extracted from unsorted whole blood.

The sample taken for sequencing was blood. The chain uses TRBV19 and TRBJ1-4; no D gene call is confident. This receptor was taken from a person aged 18 to 70 in good health. For the CDR3, the sequence is CASSHSTTNEKLFF. The sequence in DNA is TGTGCCAGTAGTCACAGCACAACTAATGAAAAACTGTTTTTT.